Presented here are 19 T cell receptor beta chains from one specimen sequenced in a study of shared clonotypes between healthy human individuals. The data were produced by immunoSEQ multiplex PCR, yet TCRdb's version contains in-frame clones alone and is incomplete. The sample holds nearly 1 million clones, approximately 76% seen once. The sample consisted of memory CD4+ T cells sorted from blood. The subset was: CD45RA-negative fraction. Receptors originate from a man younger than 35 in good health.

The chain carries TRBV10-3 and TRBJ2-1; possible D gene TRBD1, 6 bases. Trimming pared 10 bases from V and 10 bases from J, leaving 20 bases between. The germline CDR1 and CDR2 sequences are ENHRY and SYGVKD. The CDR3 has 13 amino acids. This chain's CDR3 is CATTSPGGAEQFF. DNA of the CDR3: TGTGCCACCACGTCTCCTGGGGGCGCGGAGCAGTTCTTC.

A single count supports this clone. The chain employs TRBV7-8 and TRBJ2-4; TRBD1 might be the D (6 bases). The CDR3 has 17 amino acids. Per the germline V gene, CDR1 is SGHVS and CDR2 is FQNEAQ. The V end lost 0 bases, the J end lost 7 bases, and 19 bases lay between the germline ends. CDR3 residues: CASSLALQGLVGNIQYF. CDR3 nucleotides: TGTGCCAGCAGCTTAGCCCTGCAGGGGCTGGTCGGGAACATTCAGTACTTC.

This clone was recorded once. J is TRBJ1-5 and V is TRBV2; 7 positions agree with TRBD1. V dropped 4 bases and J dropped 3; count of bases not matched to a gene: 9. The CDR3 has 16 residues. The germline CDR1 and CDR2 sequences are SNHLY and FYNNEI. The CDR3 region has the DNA TGTGCCAGCAGTGGTAGGGCACAGGGGCCCAATCAGCCCCAGCATTTT. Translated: CASSGRAQGPNQPQHF. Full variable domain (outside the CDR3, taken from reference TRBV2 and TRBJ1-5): EPEVTQTPSHQVTQMGQEVILRCVPISNHLYFYWYRQILGQKVEFLVSFYNNEISEKSEIFDDQFSVERPDGSNFTLKIRSTKLEDSAMYFCASSGRAQGPNQPQHFGDGTRLSIL.

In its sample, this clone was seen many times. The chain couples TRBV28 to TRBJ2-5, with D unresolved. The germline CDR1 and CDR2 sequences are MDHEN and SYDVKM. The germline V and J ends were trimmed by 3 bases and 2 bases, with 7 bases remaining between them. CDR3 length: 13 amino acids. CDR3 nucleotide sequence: TGTGCCAGCAGTTTCGGCGATCAAGAGACCCAGTACTTC. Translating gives CASSFGDQETQYF.

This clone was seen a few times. DNA for the CDR3: TGTGCCAGCAGTGAAATGGGACAGACCCAGTACTTC. Its translation: CASSEMGQTQYF. The chain carries TRBV6-1 and TRBJ2-5, with D tentatively TRBD1 or TRBD2 (5 bases each). Germline values: CDR1 MNHNS, CDR2 SASEGT. The CDR3 spans 12 residues. Trimming took 2 bases from V and 6 from J, leaving 7 bases between them.

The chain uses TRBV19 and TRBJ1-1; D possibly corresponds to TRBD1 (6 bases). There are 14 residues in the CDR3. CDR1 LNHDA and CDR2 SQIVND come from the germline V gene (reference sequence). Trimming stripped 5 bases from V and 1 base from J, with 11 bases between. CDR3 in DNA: TGTGCCAGTAGTCCCTTGGACAGGAACACTGAAGCTTTCTTT. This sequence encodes CASSPLDRNTEAFF.

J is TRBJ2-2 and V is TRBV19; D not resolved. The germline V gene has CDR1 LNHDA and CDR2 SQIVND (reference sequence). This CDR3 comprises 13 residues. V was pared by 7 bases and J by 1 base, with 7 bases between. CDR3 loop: CASTWRNTGELFF. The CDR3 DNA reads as TGTGCCAGTACATGGAGGAACACCGGGGAGCTGTTTTTT.

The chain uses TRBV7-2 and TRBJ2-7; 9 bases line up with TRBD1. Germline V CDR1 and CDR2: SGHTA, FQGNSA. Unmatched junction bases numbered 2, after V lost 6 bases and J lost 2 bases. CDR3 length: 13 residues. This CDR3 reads CASSRTGAYEQYF. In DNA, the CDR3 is TGTGCCAGCAGTAGGACAGGGGCCTACGAGCAGTACTTC.

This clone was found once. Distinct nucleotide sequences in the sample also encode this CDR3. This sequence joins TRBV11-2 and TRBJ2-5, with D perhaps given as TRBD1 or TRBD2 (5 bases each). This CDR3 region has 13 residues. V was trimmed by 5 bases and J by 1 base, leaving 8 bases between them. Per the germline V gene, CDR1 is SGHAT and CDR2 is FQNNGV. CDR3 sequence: CASSRGTQETQYF. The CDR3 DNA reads TGTGCCAGCAGCCGTGGGACCCAAGAGACCCAGTACTTC.

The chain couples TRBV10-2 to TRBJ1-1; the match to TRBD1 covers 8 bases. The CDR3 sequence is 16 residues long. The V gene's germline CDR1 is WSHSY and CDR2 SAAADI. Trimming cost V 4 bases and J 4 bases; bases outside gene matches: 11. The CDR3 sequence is CASSVETTGVATEAFF. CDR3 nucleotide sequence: TGCGCCAGCAGTGTCGAAACGACAGGGGTCGCCACTGAAGCTTTCTTT.

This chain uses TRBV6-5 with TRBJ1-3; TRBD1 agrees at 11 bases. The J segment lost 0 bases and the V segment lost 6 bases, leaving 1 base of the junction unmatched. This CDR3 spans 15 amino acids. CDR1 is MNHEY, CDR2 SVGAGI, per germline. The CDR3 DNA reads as TGTGCCAGCAGGGGACAGGGGGGCTCTGGAAACACCATATATTTT. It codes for CASRGQGGSGNTIYF.

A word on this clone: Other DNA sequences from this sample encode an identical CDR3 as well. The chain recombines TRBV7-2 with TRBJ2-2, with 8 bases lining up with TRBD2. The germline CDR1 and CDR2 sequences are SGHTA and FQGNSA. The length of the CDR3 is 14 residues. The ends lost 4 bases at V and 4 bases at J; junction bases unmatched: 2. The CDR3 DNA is TGTGCCAGCAGCTCAACTAGCGGCACCGGGGAGCTGTTTTTT. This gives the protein CASSSTSGTGELFF.

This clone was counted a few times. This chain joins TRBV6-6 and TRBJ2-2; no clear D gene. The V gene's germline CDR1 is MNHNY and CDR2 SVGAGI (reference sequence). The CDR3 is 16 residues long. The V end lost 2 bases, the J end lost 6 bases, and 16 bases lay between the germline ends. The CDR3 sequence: CASSYGRDTYAGELFF. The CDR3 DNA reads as TGTGCCAGCAGTTACGGGCGTGATACGTACGCCGGGGAGCTGTTTTTT.

CDR3 in DNA: TGTGCCATCAGCCCGGGACTAGCGGGGGGGATAGATACGCAGTATTTT. The encoded protein is CAISPGLAGGIDTQYF. The genes are TRBV10-3 and TRBJ2-3; 16 bases match TRBD2. Per germline, CDR1 ENHRY and CDR2 SYGVKD. There are 16 residues in the CDR3. The V and J ends lost 6 bases and 5 bases, in that order; junction bases with no gene match: 5.

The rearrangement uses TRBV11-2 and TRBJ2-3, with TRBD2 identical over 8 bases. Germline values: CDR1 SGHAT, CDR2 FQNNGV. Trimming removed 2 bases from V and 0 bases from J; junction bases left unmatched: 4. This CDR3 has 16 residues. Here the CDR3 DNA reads TGTGCCAGCAGCTTACGTAGCGGGACTAGCACAGATACGCAGTATTTT. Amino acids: CASSLRSGTSTDTQYF. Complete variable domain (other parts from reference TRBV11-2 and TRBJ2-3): EAGVAQSPRYKIIEKRQSVAFWCNPISGHATLYWYQQILGQGPKLLIQFQNNGVVDDSQLPKDRFSAERLKGVDSTLKIQPAKLEDSAVYLCASSLRSGTSTDTQYFGPGTRLTVL.

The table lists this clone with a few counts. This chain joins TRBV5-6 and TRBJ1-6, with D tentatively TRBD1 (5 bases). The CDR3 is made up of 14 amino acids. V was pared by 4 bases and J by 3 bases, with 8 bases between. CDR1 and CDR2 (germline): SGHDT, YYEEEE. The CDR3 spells CASSPDNYNSPLHF. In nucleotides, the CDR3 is TGTGCCAGCAGCCCGGACAACTATAATTCACCCCTCCACTTT.

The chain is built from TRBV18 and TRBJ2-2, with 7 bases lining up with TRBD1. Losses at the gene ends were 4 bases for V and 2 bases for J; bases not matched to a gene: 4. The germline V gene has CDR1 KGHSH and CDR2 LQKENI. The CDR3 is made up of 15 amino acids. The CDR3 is CASSLGTANTGELFF. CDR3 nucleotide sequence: TGTGCCAGCTCACTAGGGACAGCTAACACCGGGGAGCTGTTTTTT.

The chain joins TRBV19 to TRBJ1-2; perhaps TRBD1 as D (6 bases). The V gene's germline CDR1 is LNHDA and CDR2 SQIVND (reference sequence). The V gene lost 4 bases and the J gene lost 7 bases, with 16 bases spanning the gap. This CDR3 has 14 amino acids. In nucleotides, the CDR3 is TGTGCCAGTAGTACGAAGGGGGGTGCGAGTGGCTACACCTTC. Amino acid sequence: CASSTKGGASGYTF. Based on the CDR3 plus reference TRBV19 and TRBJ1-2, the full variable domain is DGGITQSPKYLFRKEGQNVTLSCEQNLNHDAMYWYRQDPGQGLRLIYYSQIVNDFQKGDIAEGYSVSREKKESFPLTVTSAQKNPTAFYLCASSTKGGASGYTFGSGTRLTVV.

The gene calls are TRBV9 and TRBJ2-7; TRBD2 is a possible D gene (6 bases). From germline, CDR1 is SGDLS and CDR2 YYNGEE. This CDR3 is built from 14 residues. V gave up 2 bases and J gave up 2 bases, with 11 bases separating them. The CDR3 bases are TGTGCCAGCAGCGTTGGAGGGGCGACCTACGAGCAGTACTTC. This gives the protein CASSVGGATYEQYF.